This TCR beta chain was found in a study of shared clonotypes between healthy human individuals. Study observations and caveats: Sampling was confined to blood; repertoires within tissues likely differ. Larger richness was generally estimated for naive than memory subsets. Large depth notwithstanding, sorted-subset sequencing proved incomplete by rarefaction.

As concerns this clone: Its antigen is unidentified.

Deep level was the assay's run setting. Assay used: immunoSEQ multiplex PCR; TCRdb lists only in-frame clones, some missing. The sample carries under 2.5 million clones, 85% to 95% recorded once. The CDR3 has 15 amino acids. CDR1 and CDR2 (germline): GTSNPN, SVGIG (reference sequence). V lost 4 bases and J lost 4, with 19 bases in between. Sequenced material: naive CD4+ T cells from PBMCs. Subset indicated: CD45RA+ positively selected. V and J are TRBV30 and TRBJ1-2; no definite D call. This clonotype was obtained from a man aged 18 to 35 in good health. Some clones in this sample may be carry-over from other donors' samples. The CDR3 sequence is CAWTQGPPTGYGYTF. The CDR3 DNA reads TGTGCCTGGACCCAAGGTCCTCCCACGGGCTATGGCTACACCTTC.